This T cell receptor (beta chain) was profiled in a study of T cell repertoires in aging, cancer and after chemotherapy. Study findings and constraints: Compared with age-matched healthy donors, untreated hematological or solid cancer patients showed higher blood TCR clonality. Healthy donors lost TCR diversity with age mainly through richness, cancer patients through richness and evenness. These repertoire data do not allow conclusions about immunological memory after chemotherapy.

A mixed TRB-A/B primer pool amplified rearranged TRB by multiplex touch-down PCR. TCRdb independently ran MiXCR on the multiplex PCR reads; one entry per CDR3 protein. The data show about 13,000 distinct CDR3 sequences, with 20% to 30% seen just once and around 2.6% held by the top ten. In regard to this clonotype: What it binds is unknown.

Peripheral blood genomic DNA, not sorted cells or RNA, was the template. From germline, CDR1 is KGHSH and CDR2 LQKENI. V shed 3 bases and J shed 4 bases, with 9 bases lying between them. The CDR3 loop spans 13 amino acids. The sequenced sample consisted of blood. The chain has TRBV18 and TRBJ2-5; TRBD1 might be the D (6 bases). This clonotype was sampled from a human donor in good health. The CDR3 DNA reads as TGTGCCAGCTCACCTACAGGGTCAGAGACCCAGTACTTC. This translates into CASSPTGSETQYF.